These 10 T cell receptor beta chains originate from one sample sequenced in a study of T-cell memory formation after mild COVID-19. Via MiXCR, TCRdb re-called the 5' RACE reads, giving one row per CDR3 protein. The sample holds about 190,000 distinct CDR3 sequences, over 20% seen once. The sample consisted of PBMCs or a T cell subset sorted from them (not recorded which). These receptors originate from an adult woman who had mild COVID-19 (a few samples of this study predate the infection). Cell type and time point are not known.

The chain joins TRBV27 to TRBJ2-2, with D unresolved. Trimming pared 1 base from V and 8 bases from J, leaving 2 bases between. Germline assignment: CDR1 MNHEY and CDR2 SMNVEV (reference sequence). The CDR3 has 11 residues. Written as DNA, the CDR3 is TGTGCCAGCAGTTTATGGGGGGAGCTGTTTTTT. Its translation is CASSLWGELFF.

The CDR3 nucleotides read TGCGCCAGCAGCCAAGACTTCCGAGGGCGGCAAGAGACCCAGTACTTC. Protein sequence: CASSQDFRGRQETQYF. The chain carries TRBV4-3 and TRBJ2-5; possibly TRBD2 for D (5 bases). V lost 0 bases and J 2 bases, leaving 13 bases between the germline ends. The CDR3 sequence is 16 residues long. Germline CDR1 is LGHNA and CDR2 is YSLEER.

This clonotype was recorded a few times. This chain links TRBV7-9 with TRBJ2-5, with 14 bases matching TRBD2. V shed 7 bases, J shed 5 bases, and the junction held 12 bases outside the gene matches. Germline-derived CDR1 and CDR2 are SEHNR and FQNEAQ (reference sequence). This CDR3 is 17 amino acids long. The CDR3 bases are TGTGCCAGCACCGCAAGTGGACTAGCGGGAGGAGGGGAGACCCAGTACTTC. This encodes CASTASGLAGGGETQYF.

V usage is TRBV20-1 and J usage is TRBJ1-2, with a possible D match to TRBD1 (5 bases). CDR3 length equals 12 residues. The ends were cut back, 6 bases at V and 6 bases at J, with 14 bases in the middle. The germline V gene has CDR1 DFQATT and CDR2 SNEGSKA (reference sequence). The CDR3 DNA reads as TGCAGTGCCTTCGGGGTGGGGGATGGCTACACCTTC. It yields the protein CSAFGVGDGYTF.

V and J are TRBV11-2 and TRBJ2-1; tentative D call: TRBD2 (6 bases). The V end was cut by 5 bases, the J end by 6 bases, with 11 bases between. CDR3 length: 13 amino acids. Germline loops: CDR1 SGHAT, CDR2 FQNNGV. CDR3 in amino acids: CASSQTSSNEQFF. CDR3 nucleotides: TGTGCCAGCAGCCAGACTAGTTCCAATGAGCAGTTCTTC. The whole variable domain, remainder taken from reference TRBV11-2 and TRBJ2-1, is EAGVAQSPRYKIIEKRQSVAFWCNPISGHATLYWYQQILGQGPKLLIQFQNNGVVDDSQLPKDRFSAERLKGVDSTLKIQPAKLEDSAVYLCASSQTSSNEQFFGPGTRLTVL.

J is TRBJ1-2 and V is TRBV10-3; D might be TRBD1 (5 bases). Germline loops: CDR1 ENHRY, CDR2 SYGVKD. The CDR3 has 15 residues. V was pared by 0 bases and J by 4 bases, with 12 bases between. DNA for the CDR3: TGTGCCATCAGTGAGTCGATCGGGGGGAGCTATGGCTACACCTTC. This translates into CAISESIGGSYGYTF.

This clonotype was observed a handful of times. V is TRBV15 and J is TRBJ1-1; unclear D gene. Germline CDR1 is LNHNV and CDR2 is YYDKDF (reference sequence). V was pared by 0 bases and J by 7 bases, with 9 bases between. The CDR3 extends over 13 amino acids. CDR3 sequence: CATSRDSVDEAFF. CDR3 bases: TGTGCCACCAGCAGAGATTCTGTTGATGAAGCTTTCTTT.

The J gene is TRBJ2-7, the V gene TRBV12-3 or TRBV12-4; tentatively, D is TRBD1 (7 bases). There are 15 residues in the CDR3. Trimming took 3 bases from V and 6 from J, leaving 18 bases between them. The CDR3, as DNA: TGTGCCAGCAGTTTGGGCAGGGGGGAAATGTCCGAGCAGTACTTC. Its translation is CASSLGRGEMSEQYF.

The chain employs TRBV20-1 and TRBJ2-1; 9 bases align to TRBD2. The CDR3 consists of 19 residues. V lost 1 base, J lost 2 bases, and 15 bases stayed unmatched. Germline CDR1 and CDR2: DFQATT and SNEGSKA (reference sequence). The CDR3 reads CSARGVSGGLFRAYNEQFF. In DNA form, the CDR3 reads TGCAGTGCTAGAGGGGTTAGCGGGGGCCTATTTAGAGCCTACAATGAGCAGTTCTTC.

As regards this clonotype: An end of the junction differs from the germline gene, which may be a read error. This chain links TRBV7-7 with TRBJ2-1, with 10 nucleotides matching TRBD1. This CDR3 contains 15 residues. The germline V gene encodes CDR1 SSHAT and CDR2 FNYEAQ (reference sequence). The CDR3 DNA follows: TGTGCTAGCAGCCCGGGACAGGGGAAATACAATGAGCAGTTCTTC. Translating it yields CASSPGQGKYNEQFF.